The 20 T cell receptor beta chains below all came from one sample that was sequenced in a study of vaccination effects on CD4 cells after COVID-19. These receptors are not linked to any known antigen. Antigen-specific CD4+ T cells expanded by the ViraFEST assay with viral peptide pools were then sequenced. At the end of approximately 10 days of culture, CD4+ T cells were isolated. Vaccine recipients, nucleocapsid antibody negative, had no prior SARS-CoV-2 infection. The repertoire was sequenced with immunoSEQ multiplex PCR; TCRdb's copy has only in-frame clones and lacks some. Found here are more than 40,000 clones, 77% of them singletons; the top ten hold 2.9%. Sequenced material: CD4+ T cells from PBMCs cultured with HCoV-NL63 spike peptides, taken before COVID-19 vaccination. The source is a human donor who received a COVID-19 vaccine.

The sample holds a few counts of this clone. The sample contains more than one DNA sequence encoding this CDR3. V and J are TRBV20-1 and TRBJ1-1; 11 bases are a match to TRBD1. The ends lost 5 bases at V and 10 bases at J; junction bases unmatched: 3. The CDR3 runs to 11 residues. Germline V gives CDR1 DFQATT, CDR2 SNEGSKA (reference sequence). CDR3 protein: CSARGTGGAFF. Written as DNA, the CDR3 is TGCAGTGCTCGAGGGACAGGGGGAGCTTTCTTT.

V and J are TRBV18 and TRBJ2-5, with TRBD2 matching over 7 bases. Trimming took 2 bases from V and 2 from J; bases not matched to a gene: 5. This CDR3 is built from 15 residues. Germline V gives CDR1 KGHSH, CDR2 LQKENI. The CDR3 coding sequence is TGTGCCAGCTCACCAGGGTCTAGCGGACAAGAGACCCAGTACTTC. It specifies CASSPGSSGQETQYF. Combining the CDR3 with reference TRBV18 and TRBJ2-5 gives the whole variable domain NAGVMQNPRHLVRRRGQEARLRCSPMKGHSHVYWYRQLPEEGLKFMVYLQKENIIDESGMPKERFSAEFPKEGPSILRIQQVVRGDSAAYFCASSPGSSGQETQYFGPGTRLLVL.

This clone appeared a few times. V and J are TRBV5-1 and TRBJ1-1; unclear D gene. The CDR3 consists of 15 residues. Germline loops: CDR1 SGHRS, CDR2 YFSETQ. V lost 4 bases and J lost 1, with 14 bases in between. In DNA form, the CDR3 reads TGCGCCAGCAGCAAGGACCTCCCCGAGAACACTGAAGCTTTCTTT. This translates into CASSKDLPENTEAFF.

The chain couples TRBV19 to TRBJ2-2; 7 positions agree with TRBD2. The V gene end was trimmed by 5 bases and the J gene end by 6 bases; junction bases not matched to a gene: 9. Germline V CDR1 and CDR2: LNHDA, SQIVND (reference sequence). This CDR3 has 15 amino acids. DNA for the CDR3: TGTGCCAGTAGTCCCCGGACTAGTGGATCCGGGGAGCTGTTTTTT. Translation gives CASSPRTSGSGELFF.

The genes are TRBV19 and TRBJ1-2; D possibly corresponds to TRBD1 (6 bases). CDR3 size: 15 residues. The ends were cut back, 1 base at V and 7 bases at J, with 16 bases in the middle. Germline lookup yields CDR1 LNHDA and CDR2 SQIVND (reference sequence). CDR3 nucleotides: TGTGCCAGTAGTATAGGCCCCGGGGGGGCACCTGGCTACACCTTC. This codes for CASSIGPGGAPGYTF.

The rearrangement uses TRBV20-1 and TRBJ2-5; 9 bases map to TRBD2. Germline lookup yields CDR1 DFQATT and CDR2 SNEGSKA (reference sequence). The CDR3 loop spans 15 amino acids. V dropped 3 bases and J dropped 5; count of bases not matched to a gene: 10. The CDR3 sequence: CSASRQGLARETQYF. CDR3 nucleotides: TGCAGTGCTAGTCGGCAGGGACTAGCACGGGAGACCCAGTACTTC.

The chain uses TRBV19 and TRBJ1-2, with D possibly being TRBD1 (5 bases). Germline assignment: CDR1 LNHDA and CDR2 SQIVND (reference sequence). Trimming left V 3 bases short and J 4 bases short, with 9 bases between. CDR3 length: 13 amino acids. The CDR3 nucleotides are TGTGCCAGTAGTATCCAGGGCAGCTATGGCTACACCTTC. It specifies CASSIQGSYGYTF.

This clone was picked up a small number of times. This chain links TRBV4-3 with TRBJ1-6, with D unresolved. Trimming pared 0 bases from V and 2 bases from J, leaving 20 bases between. Per the germline V gene, CDR1 is LGHNA and CDR2 is YSLEER. The length of the CDR3 is 20 residues. The CDR3 loop is CASSQDSILLSAAYNSPLHF. CDR3 nucleotides: TGCGCCAGCAGCCAAGATTCTATTCTCTTATCCGCGGCCTATAATTCACCCCTCCACTTT.

The chain carries TRBV5-1 and TRBJ2-2; no clear D. The germline V gene has CDR1 SGHRS and CDR2 YFSETQ. CDR3 length equals 14 residues. V was shortened by 5 bases and J by 3 bases, with 11 bases between the two germline ends. CDR3 sequence reads: CASRTLPDTGELFF. The CDR3 DNA sequence: TGCGCCAGCAGAACACTTCCAGACACCGGGGAGCTGTTTTTT.

The chain recombines TRBV2 with TRBJ2-2; 7 bases are shared with TRBD2. V lost 3 bases and J lost 1; bases outside the gene matches: 2. Germline CDR1 SNHLY, CDR2 FYNNEI. There are 15 residues in the CDR3. The CDR3 nucleotides are TGTGCCAGCAGTGAGTCGGGGGGGAACACCGGGGAGCTGTTTTTT. Translating gives CASSESGGNTGELFF.

This chain joins TRBV10-3 and TRBJ1-1; D not resolved. The CDR3 has 14 amino acids. V was clipped by 3 bases and J by 7 bases, with 15 bases between them. Germline-derived CDR1 and CDR2 are ENHRY and SYGVKD. CDR3 loop: CAISDKNVVSEAFF. As DNA, the CDR3 is TGTGCCATCAGTGATAAAAATGTTGTGAGTGAAGCTTTCTTT.

V usage is TRBV9 and J usage is TRBJ2-5; TRBD1 matches 8 bases. V was pared by 0 bases and J by 5 bases, with 6 bases of the junction left unmatched. Germline values: CDR1 SGDLS, CDR2 YYNGEE. The CDR3 extends over 15 amino acids. The CDR3: CASSVVLGQDETQYF. The CDR3 nucleotides are TGTGCCAGCAGCGTAGTGTTGGGACAGGACGAGACCCAGTACTTC.

The J gene is TRBJ2-7, the V gene TRBV6-2 or TRBV6-3; TRBD2 matches at 9 bases. With 2 bases clipped from V and 2 bases from J, the junction kept 7 bases outside the gene matches. Germline V CDR1 and CDR2: MNHEY, SVGEGT. This CDR3 is 16 amino acids long. Written as DNA, the CDR3 is TGTGCCAGCAGTTACAAAGTGACTAGCGGTACCTACGAGCAGTACGTC. Encoded protein: CASSYKVTSGTYEQYV.

V and J are TRBV5-5 and TRBJ2-2; D gene unclear. This CDR3 is built from 16 residues. The V gene's germline CDR1 is SGHKS and CDR2 YYEKEE (reference sequence). V dropped 3 bases and J dropped 2 bases, with 14 bases sitting between them. CDR3 in amino acids: CASSSPAQINTGELFF. DNA of the CDR3: TGTGCCAGCAGCTCCCCGGCACAGATAAACACCGGGGAGCTGTTTTTT.

This clone has only a few counts. The J gene is TRBJ1-6, the V gene TRBV28, with 8 bases that match TRBD1. This CDR3 comprises 13 residues. After removal of 10 bases from V and 10 bases from J, the junction contained 9 bases not matched to a gene. Germline V gene lookup returns CDR1 MDHEN and CDR2 SYDVKM. The CDR3: CATEDRVGSPLHF. Written as DNA, the CDR3 is TGTGCCACCGAGGACAGGGTGGGATCACCCCTCCACTTT.

This chain links TRBV5-1 with TRBJ1-1; 8 nucleotides line up with TRBD1. This CDR3 region has 13 residues. Germline CDR1 SGHRS, CDR2 YFSETQ. V was clipped by 5 bases and J by 8 bases; unmatched bases: 8. CDR3 sequence (DNA): TGCGCCAGCAGACCGGGACAGGCACTGGAAGCTTTCTTT. It yields the protein CASRPGQALEAFF.

The chain employs TRBV9 and TRBJ1-1; D not certain. CDR3 size: 12 residues. The ends were cut back, 3 bases at V and 4 bases at J, with 7 bases in the middle. Germline assignment: CDR1 SGDLS and CDR2 YYNGEE. CDR3 region: CASSGDRTEAFF. DNA of the CDR3: TGTGCCAGCAGCGGAGACCGCACTGAAGCTTTCTTT.

The chain combines TRBV18 with TRBJ1-3, with a tentative D call TRBD1 (5 bases). There are 16 residues in the CDR3. V was shortened by 3 bases and J by 3 bases, with 15 bases between the two germline ends. Germline V gives CDR1 KGHSH, CDR2 LQKENI. This chain's CDR3 is CASSPSTAGSGNTIYF. The CDR3 nucleotides are TGTGCCAGCTCACCTAGCACAGCAGGGAGTGGAAACACCATATATTTT.

The chain joins TRBV28 to TRBJ1-5; 7 positions match TRBD1. V gave up 7 bases and J gave up 9 bases; unmatched junction bases: 15. The CDR3 has 15 residues. Germline V lookup: CDR1 MDHEN, CDR2 SYDVKM. CDR3 in amino acids: CASITSRTGPRPQHF. CDR3 nucleotides: TGTGCCAGCATCACTTCCCGGACAGGACCCCGGCCCCAGCATTTT.

V and J are TRBV29-1 and TRBJ2-1, with D tentatively TRBD1 (5 bases). V lost 7 bases and J lost 10, with 14 bases in between. The germline CDR1 and CDR2 sequences are SQVTM and ANQGSEA. The CDR3 sequence is 11 residues long. In DNA, the CDR3 is TGCAGCGCTGGGGCCGGCCGGGAGCAGTTCTTC. This encodes CSAGAGREQFF.